This T cell receptor (beta chain) emerged from a study of regulatory T cells in long-lasting Graves disease (dated by TCRdb to the early 2020s). For the wider study: Patients with newly diagnosed Graves' disease had been on antithyroid drugs for under 3 months. A total of around 33 samples underwent TCR sequencing, from some 13 patients with persistent Graves' disease and some 20 patients with newly diagnosed Graves' disease. The study took place in China and was registered as a clinical trial. Peripheral blood TCR sequencing and RNA sequencing compared persistent Graves' disease patients with newly diagnosed Graves' disease patients. The study at large found these results: Patients with persistent disease shared more public clonotypes (approximately 2,500) than newly diagnosed patients did (more than 900). Compared with newly diagnosed patients, persistent Graves' disease patients had lower TCR Shannon entropy and fewer highly expanded clones, which suggests clonal expansion. Sequencing and analysis were restricted to the TCR beta chain. The small sample size was acknowledged by the authors as a limitation that may reduce accuracy. TRBV28, TRBJ1-2 and TRBJ2-5 were preferentially used in persistent disease, while TRBV20-1 and TRBJ2-1 were favored in newly diagnosed disease. Because the primary lesion, thyroid tissue, could not be accessed, the study looked at peripheral blood alone.

The receptor library was made with multiplex PCR. These reads were obtained on an Illumina HiSeq 4000. iRepertoire HTBI primers and Arm-PCR amplification of CDR3 regions were used to construct TCR beta libraries. Before sequencing, the PCR products underwent gel purification. On the study's bioinformatics: Gene usage analysis of CDR3 amino acid clonotypes used the approximately 62 TRBV and 12 to 15 TRBJ segments found across samples. COPE and FqMerger were used to merge the filtered high-quality paired reads into contigs. Contigs were aligned with BLAST to IMGT TRBV, TRBD and TRBJ reference genes, and CDR3 was defined per IMGT. Clonotypes above 0.1% frequency were classified as highly expanded clones. Repertoire diversity was measured by Shannon entropy, and V-J evenness by the Gini coefficient. Public clonotypes were defined as clonotypes shared by more than one individual. TCRdb's own reprocessing of the public reads used fastp at Q25 and MiXCR and kept productive beta chains. Rows with a matching CDR3 protein are joined into one entry that keeps the most common DNA and genes. For this entry, the V and J calls and clone size follow TCRdb and not the study's own pipeline. The sample table lists about 530,000 distinct CDR3 sequences, approximately 16% of them with a count of one. The top ten clonotypes cover 25% of the sample.

This clonotype was counted many times. Its recognized antigen is unknown. Per-base qualities were not stored, and no clone one base away is much larger. The trim is 2 bases for V and 4 bases for J, with a gap of 13 bases between the germline ends. For CDR1 and CDR2, the germline V gene (reference sequence) lists SGHAT and FQDESV. Including the terminal cysteine and phenylalanine, the CDR3 comprises 15 residues. The entry retains the CDR3 DNA only, 45 bases that are in frame from base 1. What the time point label conveys for this sample: newly diagnosed GD, antithyroid drugs for less than 3 months. For both TCR sequencing and RNA sequencing, RNA was extracted from PBMCs using TRIzol. The diagnosis of Graves' disease followed American Thyroid Association guidelines. Recruitment of patients was carried out at an endocrinology department in Xi'an, China. From each patient, about 9 milliliters of peripheral blood was collected into an EDTA anticoagulant tube. PBMCs were isolated by Ficoll Paque Plus density gradient separation without further T cell sorting. An Agilent 2100 Bioanalyzer and agarose gel were used to check RNA quality, and a NanoDrop 2000 was used to measure RNA concentration.

These data were also reused for a study on T cells in Graves' hyperthyroidism and ophthalmopathy. The second study's authors report: Stable Graves' hyperthyroidism was defined as the absence of progression to ophthalmopathy over 18 months of follow-up. The hyperthyroidism patients were between 18 and 65 years old and newly diagnosed, with a disease duration of less than 2 months. Exclusion was applied to patients with uncontrolled infections, other autoimmune diseases, pregnancy or lactation. Clinical symptoms, serum thyroxine and TRAb, thyroid ultrasound, and orbital computed tomography formed the basis for the diagnoses. For the first round of RT-PCR on the TCR CDR3, the HTBI primer set was used together with the Qiagen OneStep RT-PCR kit. Blood samples also contained most of the expanded thyroid clonotypes (frequency above 0.001), which suggests that blood repertoires may reflect thyroid immune responses. Ophthalmopathy was separated from stable hyperthyroidism by a 13 V-J signature model, with around 90% sensitivity and about 84% specificity obtained in cross-validation and 80%/75% obtained in testing. During validation, the model predicted progression to ophthalmopathy a median of around six months ahead of onset, with roughly 65% sensitivity and 72.22% specificity. To identify distinguishing TCR V-J signatures, a discovery cohort of 100 or so patients was used, comprising 43 with Graves' ophthalmopathy and some 60 with stable Graves' hyperthyroidism. Prospective prediction of ophthalmopathy was tested in an independent validation cohort consisting of 18 to 20 hyperthyroidism patients and approximately 16 patients who later progressed to ophthalmopathy. For training and testing, the 100 or so patients in the discovery cohort were randomly divided in a 7:3 ratio. In about six Graves' hyperthyroidism patients, the study also compared T-cell repertoires from thyroid tissue with T-cell repertoires from blood. After blood sampling, hyperthyroidism patients were treated with methimazole at a starting dose of 30 mg daily, and ophthalmopathy patients were treated with high-dose intravenous methylprednisolone. Libraries were constructed in a second round of multiplex PCR, after which size selection and purification were carried out. The libraries were sequenced on an Illumina HiSeq2000 using paired-end 100 bp reads. SOAPnuke was used to process the raw data, throwing out any read that contained adapters or uncalled bases, had a mean Phred below 15, or lacked an exact constant-primer or identifier match. High-quality paired reads were merged with COPE v1.2.5, and unique nucleotide sequences were defined as clonotypes. MiTCR v1.1 was used to align the clonotypes against IMGT TRBV, TRBD and TRBJ reference segments. Only V-J combinations with frequency above 0.0001, covering approximately 99% of repertoires, were analysed. The TCS score was defined as F50 (clonal expansion) divided by E x V (chaos), with BLOSUM62-based TCRdist calculated between CDR3 peptides within each V-J. Welch's t-statistics and random forest reduced just over 500 V-J features to 10 to 15, which were used in a naive Bayes classifier (R e1071). Sample size was not statistically predetermined, and investigators were not blinded to group allocation. The paper describes TCR Vbeta CDR3 sequencing of some 130 peripheral blood samples, made up of about 40 ophthalmopathy patients, approximately 73 hyperthyroidism patients and 17 progressor patients.

This chain joins TRBV11-1 to TRBJ2-3; a confident D gene designation cannot be given. The receptor comes from a middle-aged woman with Graves disease. Donor details come from another sample of the same person, matched by shared clones. Sample: peripheral blood mononuclear cells (PBMCs), taken at new diagnosis, from a patient treated with antithyroid drugs. In nucleotides, the sequence is TGTGCCAGCAGCTTACTCTCAACCGCCTCAGATACGCAGTATTTT. The encoded protein is CASSLLSTASDTQYF.